This passage covers 32 T cell receptor beta chains from one sample sequenced in a study of cytomegalovirus exposure and HLA in healthy donors. PCR used 60 Vbeta primers and 13 Jbeta primers. Produced via immunoSEQ multiplex PCR; TCRdb's table is partial and in-frame only. The table shows about 130,000 clones, with 60% to 80% occurring only once. The specimen was PBMCs. Receptor source: a male donor in good health and CMV-seronegative.

J is TRBJ1-1 and V is TRBV18, with D tentatively TRBD1 (5 bases). The germline V gene encodes CDR1 KGHSH and CDR2 LQKENI. The V gene lost 3 bases and the J gene lost 4 bases, with 18 bases spanning the gap. This CDR3 has 16 residues. CDR3 nucleotides: TGTGCCAGCTCACCGGCAGGGTGGGAAAAGGGCACTGAAGCTTTCTTT. As protein: CASSPAGWEKGTEAFF.

This clone has a handful of counts. The CDR3 loop reads CASSPTRVTDTQYF. In DNA, the CDR3 is TGTGCCAGCAGCCCTACTAGAGTCACGGATACGCAGTATTTT. J is TRBJ2-3 and V is TRBV7-2; D might be TRBD2 (5 bases). V gave up 5 bases and J gave up 6 bases, with 15 bases separating them. The length of the CDR3 is 14 residues. Germline assignment: CDR1 SGHTA and CDR2 FQGNSA.

The rearrangement uses TRBV7-9 and TRBJ1-1; perhaps TRBD1 as D (5 bases). The CDR3 sequence is 12 residues long. Between the trimmed V and J ends, which lost 5 bases and 5 bases, there was a span of 9 bases. Germline CDR1 is SEHNR and CDR2 is FQNEAQ (reference sequence). CDR3: CASSHDSTEAFF. CDR3 nucleotide sequence: TGTGCCAGCAGCCACGACAGTACTGAAGCTTTCTTT.

This clone was seen a few times. The chain employs TRBV6-6 and TRBJ1-2; D possibly corresponds to TRBD1 (6 bases). Germline V gene data show CDR1 as MNHNY and CDR2 as SVGAGI (reference sequence). There are 12 residues in the CDR3. V dropped 6 bases and J dropped 8 bases, with 13 bases sitting between them. The CDR3 DNA sequence: TGTGCCAGCAGCCCCAGGACAGCGGGCTACACCTTC. Translation gives CASSPRTAGYTF.

The V call is TRBV13, the J call TRBJ1-2; D remains ambiguous. CDR3 length: 14 amino acids. Trimming shortened V by 7 bases and J by 2 bases, and 14 bases separated the two germline ends. CDR1 is PRHDT, CDR2 FYEKMQ, per germline (reference sequence). DNA of the CDR3: TGTGCCAGCACACCCGTAAAAGAGAACTATGGCTACACCTTC. Translation: CASTPVKENYGYTF.

The chain has TRBV11-3 and TRBJ1-3; D is ambiguous. This CDR3 contains 16 residues. The germline V and J ends were trimmed by 1 base and 0 bases, with 10 bases remaining between them. Germline loops: CDR1 SGHNT, CDR2 YENEEA. The CDR3 loop reads CASSLAFSSSGNTIYF. The CDR3 region has the DNA TGTGCCAGCAGCTTAGCCTTTTCGAGCTCTGGAAACACCATATATTTT.

This clone was seen a handful of times. The CDR3 DNA is TGTGCCAGTAGTCCCCGGGACAGCTTCTACGAGCAGTACTTC. Translation: CASSPRDSFYEQYF. The chain has TRBV19 and TRBJ2-7; 7 positions match TRBD1. CDR1 LNHDA and CDR2 SQIVND come from the germline V gene (reference sequence). This CDR3 spans 14 amino acids. V lost 5 bases, J lost 3 bases, and 7 bases stayed unmatched.

As concerns this clone: Sequence at one end of the junction differs from germline and may be a read error. The V gene is TRBV7-9, the J gene TRBJ2-5, with a possible D match to TRBD2 (5 bases). The CDR3 runs to 15 residues. Germline V gene data show CDR1 as SEHNR and CDR2 as FQNEAQ (reference sequence). The DNA of the CDR3 is TGTTCCAGCAGCTTAGTCCCGGGGTCACAAGAGACCCAGTACTTC. Its protein product is CSSSLVPGSQETQYF.

The J gene is TRBJ2-4, the V gene TRBV30, with TRBD2 matching 9 bases. Trimming removed 0 bases from V and 2 bases from J; junction bases left unmatched: 8. CDR3 length equals 17 residues. Per germline, CDR1 GTSNPN and CDR2 SVGIG (reference sequence). The CDR3, as DNA: TGTGCCTGGAGTGTGAGGGGGGCGGGGGGGTCCAAAAACATTCAGTACTTC. Translation: CAWSVRGAGGSKNIQYF.

The J gene is TRBJ1-1, the V gene TRBV5-6, with 8 positions matching TRBD1. V shed 3 bases, J shed 0 bases, and the junction held 4 bases outside the gene matches. The CDR3 loop spans 15 amino acids. Germline CDR1 SGHDT, CDR2 YYEEEE. CDR3 region: CASSSTGALNTEAFF. The DNA for the CDR3 is TGTGCCAGCAGCTCGACAGGGGCCCTGAACACTGAAGCTTTCTTT.

The V call is TRBV29-1, the J call TRBJ1-3; D gene uncertain. CDR1 and CDR2 from the germline V gene are SQVTM and ANQGSEA. Trimming cost V 1 base and J 0 bases, with 10 bases left between them. CDR3 length: 15 residues. The CDR3 sequence: CSVEARGSSGNTIYF. DNA of the CDR3: TGCAGCGTTGAAGCTAGAGGCAGCTCTGGAAACACCATATATTTT.

The chain joins TRBV19 to TRBJ1-2, with D perhaps matching TRBD1 (6 bases). The germline V gene has CDR1 LNHDA and CDR2 SQIVND (reference sequence). This CDR3 spans 13 amino acids. V lost 7 bases to trimming and J lost 3 bases, with 12 bases between them. DNA for the CDR3: TGTGCCAGTAAACCGGACAGTGACTATGGCTACACCTTC. Translated: CASKPDSDYGYTF.

V usage is TRBV5-6 and J usage is TRBJ2-1; the D gene is possibly TRBD1 (5 bases). CDR1 and CDR2 from the germline V gene are SGHDT and YYEEEE. CDR3 length: 15 residues. V was trimmed by 4 bases and J by 0 bases, leaving 11 bases between them. CDR3 residues: CASSPDSNSYNEQFF. The DNA for the CDR3 is TGTGCCAGCAGCCCTGACAGCAACTCCTACAATGAGCAGTTCTTC.

The chain has TRBV7-2 and TRBJ2-5, with 14 bases that match TRBD2. Germline CDR1 SGHTA, CDR2 FQGNSA. This CDR3 spans 16 amino acids. J gave up 5 bases and V 5 bases, and 7 bases lay outside the gene matches. In nucleotides, the CDR3 is TGTGCCAGCAGCGTCGGGACTAGCGGGGGAGGGGAGACCCAGTACTTC. This codes for CASSVGTSGGGETQYF.

The chain joins TRBV6-6 to TRBJ1-5; unclear D gene. Germline V gives CDR1 MNHNY, CDR2 SVGAGI (reference sequence). The CDR3 spans 15 residues. V dropped 2 bases and J dropped 0 bases, with 8 bases sitting between them. The CDR3 loop reads CASSYLGYSNQPQHF. The CDR3 DNA sequence: TGTGCCAGCAGTTACCTCGGGTATAGCAATCAGCCCCAGCATTTT.

V usage is TRBV27 and J usage is TRBJ2-1, with D unclear. Germline V gene sequence: CDR1 MNHEY, CDR2 SMNVEV (reference sequence). The CDR3 covers 12 residues. V was clipped by 6 bases and J by 4 bases, with 7 bases between them. The CDR3 nucleotides read TGTGCCAGCAGAGCAGGTTACAATGAGCAGTTCTTC. This translates into CASRAGYNEQFF.

The rearrangement links TRBV9 to TRBJ1-6, with D tentatively TRBD1 (6 bases). The CDR3 extends over 16 amino acids. V shed 3 bases and J shed 4 bases, with 14 bases lying between them. CDR1 and CDR2 (germline): SGDLS, YYNGEE. CDR3 sequence: CASSDEQGSYNSPLHF. Written as DNA, the CDR3 is TGTGCCAGCAGCGACGAACAGGGCTCGTATAATTCACCCCTCCACTTT. Full variable domain (rest looked up from reference TRBV9 and TRBJ1-6): DSGVTQTPKHLITATGQRVTLRCSPRSGDLSVYWYQQSLDQGLQFLIQYYNGEERAKGNILERFSAQQFPDLHSELNLSSLELGDSALYFCASSDEQGSYNSPLHFGNGTRLTVT.

The rearrangement joins TRBV27 to TRBJ2-2, with D possibly matching TRBD2 (6 bases). The CDR3 contains 15 residues. The ends were cut back, 8 bases at V and 4 bases at J, with 17 bases in the middle. Germline V lookup: CDR1 MNHEY, CDR2 SMNVEV (reference sequence). For the CDR3, the DNA is TGTGCCAGCGGGGCCGGAGGGACGGGCACCGGGGAGCTGTTTTTT. Translation: CASGAGGTGTGELFF.

In this sample, this clone turned up a few times. This rearrangement joins TRBV7-6 to TRBJ2-5; 13 bases line up with TRBD2. This CDR3 has 17 amino acids. The germline V gene encodes CDR1 SGHVS and CDR2 FNYEAQ. The J segment lost 4 bases and the V segment lost 6 bases, leaving 11 bases of the junction unmatched. CDR3 residues: CASRKTSGGPRAETQYF. The CDR3 DNA reads as TGTGCCAGCAGGAAGACTAGCGGGGGGCCCCGGGCAGAGACCCAGTACTTC.

The V call is TRBV19, the J call TRBJ2-2; D is unresolved. The CDR3 is made up of 14 amino acids. Germline CDR1 is LNHDA and CDR2 is SQIVND (reference sequence). V was cut by 7 bases and J by 3 bases, with 12 bases left in between. The CDR3 spells CASKRFEDTGELFF. As DNA, the CDR3 is TGTGCCAGTAAAAGGTTTGAGGACACCGGGGAGCTGTTTTTT.

The V and J genes are TRBV4-3 and TRBJ1-1; D remains ambiguous. V was pared by 0 bases and J by 3 bases, with 11 bases between. CDR3 length: 15 residues. The germline V gene encodes CDR1 LGHNA and CDR2 YSLEER. The CDR3 nucleotides are TGCGCCAGCAGCCAAGAAGGAAGAGGGCACACTGAAGCTTTCTTT. Translating gives CASSQEGRGHTEAFF.

The chain has TRBV4-3 and TRBJ2-3; 9 bases agree with TRBD2. This CDR3 is 17 amino acids long. In germline, CDR1 is LGHNA, CDR2 YSLEER. Germline trimming cut 4 bases from V and 6 bases from J; bases unmatched to any gene: 14. CDR3 nucleotide sequence: TGCGCCAGCAGCCCGCGGGGGGGACGGGGGGGCGGGGATACGCAGTATTTT. Translation gives CASSPRGGRGGGDTQYF.

This chain connects TRBV4-3 to TRBJ2-6; 9 nucleotides match TRBD1. J was trimmed by 4 bases and V by 1 base; bases with no gene match: 5. Germline V gene sequence: CDR1 LGHNA, CDR2 YSLEER. CDR3 length equals 17 residues. CDR3 sequence: CASSQGRDRAGANVLTF. The CDR3 nucleotides read TGCGCCAGCAGCCAAGGCAGGGACAGGGCCGGGGCCAACGTCCTGACTTTC.

This chain links TRBV5-4 with TRBJ2-7, with TRBD1 matching over 7 bases. This CDR3 comprises 13 residues. CDR1 is SGHNT, CDR2 YYREEE, per germline (reference sequence). V lost 4 bases and J lost 2; bases outside the gene matches: 3. The CDR3 is CASSPGTAYEQYF. CDR3 nucleotides: TGTGCCAGCAGCCCCGGGACAGCCTACGAGCAGTACTTC. The full variable domain, completed using reference TRBV5-4 and TRBJ2-7, is ETGVTQSPTHLIKTRGQQVTLRCSSQSGHNTVSWYQQALGQGPQFIFQYYREEENGRGNFPPRFSGLQFPNYSSELNVNALELDDSALYLCASSPGTAYEQYFGPGTRLTVT.

V usage is TRBV4-3 and J usage is TRBJ1-3; 8 bases align to TRBD1. Germline CDR1 is LGHNA and CDR2 is YSLEER. Trimming at V came to 3 bases and at J to 0 bases, leaving 7 bases not matched to a gene. CDR3 length equals 17 residues. The DNA of the CDR3 is TGCGCCAGCAGCCAGAAGGACAGGGCTATCTCTGGAAACACCATATATTTT. This codes for CASSQKDRAISGNTIYF.

CDR3 residues: CASSARTVGSPLHF. For the CDR3, the DNA is TGTGCCAGCAGCGCCCGGACAGTTGGTTCACCCCTCCACTTT. J is TRBJ1-6 and V is TRBV2, with D maybe TRBD1 (6 bases). This CDR3 has 14 amino acids. Looked up from germline, CDR1 is SNHLY and CDR2 is FYNNEI. V gave up 6 bases and J gave up 9 bases, with 15 bases separating them.

The rearrangement uses TRBV30 and TRBJ1-5; 7 bases are a match to TRBD1. V was pared by 5 bases and J by 2 bases, with 9 bases of the junction left unmatched. The CDR3 covers 15 residues. From germline, CDR1 is GTSNPN and CDR2 SVGIG (reference sequence). CDR3 in DNA: TGTGCCTGGGACCGACAGGGACTGGGCAATCAGCCCCAGCATTTT. Amino acid sequence: CAWDRQGLGNQPQHF. The full variable domain, its missing parts supplied by reference TRBV30 and TRBJ1-5, is SQTIHQWPATLVQPVGSPLSLECTVEGTSNPNLYWYRQAAGRGLQLLFYSVGIGQISSEVPQNLSASRPQDRQFILSSKKLLLSDSGFYLCAWDRQGLGNQPQHFGDGTRLSIL.

The rearrangement links TRBV6-1 to TRBJ2-1; 10 bases are shared with TRBD2. The CDR3 consists of 15 residues. CDR1 is MNHNS, CDR2 SASEGT, per germline. Trimming took 5 bases from V and 6 from J; bases not matched to a gene: 7. CDR3 in amino acids: CASSKSSGGGNEQFF. For the CDR3, the DNA is TGTGCCAGCAGTAAATCTAGCGGGGGAGGCAATGAGCAGTTCTTC.

V is TRBV2 and J is TRBJ2-7; TRBD1 is a possible D gene (5 bases). The CDR3 loop spans 14 amino acids. CDR1 is SNHLY and CDR2 is FYNNEI in the germline V gene. Between the trimmed V and J ends, which lost 2 bases and 2 bases, there was a span of 10 bases. The CDR3 bases are TGTGCCAGCAGTGAACAGGGAAGCACCTACGAGCAGTACTTC. This encodes CASSEQGSTYEQYF.

This chain joins TRBV7-2 and TRBJ1-3; tentative D call: TRBD1 (6 bases). Trimming stripped 1 base from V and 0 bases from J, with 7 bases between. This CDR3 has 15 amino acids. Germline CDR1 is SGHTA and CDR2 is FQGNSA. The CDR3 DNA reads as TGTGCCAGCAGCTTAGGGACAGCCTCTGGAAACACCATATATTTT. This translates into CASSLGTASGNTIYF.

This clone occurred once. The gene calls are TRBV4-2 and TRBJ1-2, with D maybe TRBD1 (5 bases). Germline loops: CDR1 LGHNA, CDR2 YNFKEQ. The CDR3 has 15 residues. The V end was cut by 0 bases, the J end by 2 bases, with 10 bases between. The CDR3 loop reads CASSQEPTANYGYTF. The CDR3 DNA reads as TGTGCCAGCAGCCAAGAACCGACAGCCAACTATGGCTACACCTTC.

The chain carries TRBV5-1 and TRBJ1-2, with 8 bases lining up with TRBD1. J was trimmed by 3 bases and V by 0 bases; bases with no gene match: 10. CDR3 length: 17 residues. Germline CDR1 is SGHRS and CDR2 is YFSETQ. CDR3 sequence reads: CASSLASGQGGDYGYTF. The CDR3 DNA sequence: TGCGCCAGCAGCTTGGCTTCCGGACAGGGCGGAGACTATGGCTACACCTTC.